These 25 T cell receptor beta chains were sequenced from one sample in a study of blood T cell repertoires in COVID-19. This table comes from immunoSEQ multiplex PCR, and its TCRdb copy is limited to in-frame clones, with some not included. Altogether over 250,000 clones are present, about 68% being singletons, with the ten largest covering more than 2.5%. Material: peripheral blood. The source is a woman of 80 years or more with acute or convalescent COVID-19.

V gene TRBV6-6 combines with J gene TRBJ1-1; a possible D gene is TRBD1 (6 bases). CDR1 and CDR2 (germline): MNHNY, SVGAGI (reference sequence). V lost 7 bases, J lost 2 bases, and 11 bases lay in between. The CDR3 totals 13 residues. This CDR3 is CASTLQGNTEAFF. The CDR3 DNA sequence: TGTGCCAGCACTCTACAGGGTAACACTGAAGCTTTCTTT.

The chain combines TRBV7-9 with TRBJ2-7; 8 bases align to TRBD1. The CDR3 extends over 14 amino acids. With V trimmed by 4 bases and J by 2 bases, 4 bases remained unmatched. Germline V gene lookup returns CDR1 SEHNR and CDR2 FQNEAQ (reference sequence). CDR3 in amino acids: CASSSQQGAYEQYF. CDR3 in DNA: TGTGCCAGCAGCTCCCAACAGGGGGCCTACGAGCAGTACTTC.

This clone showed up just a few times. The CDR3 here is CASSENSNNQPQHF. In DNA form, the CDR3 reads TGTGCCAGCAGTGAAAACAGCAACAATCAGCCCCAGCATTTT. The rearrangement links TRBV2 to TRBJ1-5; no definite D call. CDR1 and CDR2 from the germline V gene are SNHLY and FYNNEI. CDR3 size: 14 residues. V lost 2 bases, J lost 3 bases, and 8 bases lay in between.

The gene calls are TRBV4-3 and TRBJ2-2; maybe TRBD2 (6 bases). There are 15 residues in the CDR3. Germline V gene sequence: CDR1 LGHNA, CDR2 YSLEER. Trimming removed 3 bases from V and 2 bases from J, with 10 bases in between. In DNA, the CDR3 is TGCGCCAGCAGCCAGGGGGGAATAAACACCGGGGAGCTGTTTTTT. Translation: CASSQGGINTGELFF.

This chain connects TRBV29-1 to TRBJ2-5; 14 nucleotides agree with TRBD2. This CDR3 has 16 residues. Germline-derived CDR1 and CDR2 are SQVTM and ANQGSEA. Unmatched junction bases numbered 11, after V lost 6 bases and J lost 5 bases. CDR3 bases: TGCAGCGTCGGAGGACTAGCGGGAGGCGTGGTTGAGACCCAGTACTTC. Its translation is CSVGGLAGGVVETQYF. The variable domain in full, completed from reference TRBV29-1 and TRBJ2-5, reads SAVISQKPSRDICQRGTSLTIQCQVDSQVTMMFWYRQQPGQSLTLIATANQGSEATYESGFVIDKFPISRPNLTFSTLTVSNMSPEDSSIYLCSVGGLAGGVVETQYFGPGTRLLVL.

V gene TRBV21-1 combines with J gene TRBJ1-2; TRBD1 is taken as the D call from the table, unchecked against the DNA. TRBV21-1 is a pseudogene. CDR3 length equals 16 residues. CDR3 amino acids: CASSTLGQEGPYGYTF. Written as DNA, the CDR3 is TGTGCCAGCAGCACCTTGGGACAGGAAGGGCCCTATGGCTACACCTTC.

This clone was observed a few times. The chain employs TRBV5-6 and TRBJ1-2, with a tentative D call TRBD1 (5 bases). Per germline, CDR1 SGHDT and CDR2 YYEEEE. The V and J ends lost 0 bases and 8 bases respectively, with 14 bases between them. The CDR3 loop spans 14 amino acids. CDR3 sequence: CASSLGQRDSGYTF. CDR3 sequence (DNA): TGTGCCAGCAGCTTGGGACAGAGGGACTCAGGCTACACCTTC.

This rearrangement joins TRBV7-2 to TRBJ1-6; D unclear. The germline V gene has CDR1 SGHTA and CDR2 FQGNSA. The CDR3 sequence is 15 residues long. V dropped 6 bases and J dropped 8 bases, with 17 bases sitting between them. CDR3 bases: TGTGCCAGCAGTACCGTATCCAAAGGAGATTCACCCCTCCACTTT. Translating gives CASSTVSKGDSPLHF.

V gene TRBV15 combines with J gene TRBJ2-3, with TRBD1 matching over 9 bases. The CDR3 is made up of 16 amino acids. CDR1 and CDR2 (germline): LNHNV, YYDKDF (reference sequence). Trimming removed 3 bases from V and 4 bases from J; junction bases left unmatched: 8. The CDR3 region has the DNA TGTGCCACCAGCAGCGGGACAGGGTTTCGTCCAGATACGCAGTATTTT. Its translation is CATSSGTGFRPDTQYF.

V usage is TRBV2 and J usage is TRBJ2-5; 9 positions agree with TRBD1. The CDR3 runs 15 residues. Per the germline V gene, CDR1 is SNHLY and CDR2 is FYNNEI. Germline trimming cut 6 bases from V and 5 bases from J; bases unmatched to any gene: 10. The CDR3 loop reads CASRPDRGFPETQYF. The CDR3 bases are TGTGCCAGCAGGCCTGACAGGGGGTTTCCGGAGACCCAGTACTTC. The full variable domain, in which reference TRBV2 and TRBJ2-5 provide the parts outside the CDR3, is EPEVTQTPSHQVTQMGQEVILRCVPISNHLYFYWYRQILGQKVEFLVSFYNNEISEKSEIFDDQFSVERPDGSNFTLKIRSTKLEDSAMYFCASRPDRGFPETQYFGPGTRLLVL.

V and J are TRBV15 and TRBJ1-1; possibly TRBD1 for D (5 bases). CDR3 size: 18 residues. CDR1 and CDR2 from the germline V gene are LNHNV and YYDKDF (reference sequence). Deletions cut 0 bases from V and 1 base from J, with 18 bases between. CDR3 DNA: TGTGCCACCAGCAGAGACCCACCTATTGGGGCAGGGAACACTGAAGCTTTCTTT. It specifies CATSRDPPIGAGNTEAFF.

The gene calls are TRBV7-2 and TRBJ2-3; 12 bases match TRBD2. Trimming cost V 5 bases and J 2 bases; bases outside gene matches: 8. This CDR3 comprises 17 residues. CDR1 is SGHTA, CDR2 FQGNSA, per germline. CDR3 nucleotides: TGTGCCAGCAGCAACCGGACTAGCGGGGCTCCCACAGATACGCAGTATTTT. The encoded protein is CASSNRTSGAPTDTQYF.

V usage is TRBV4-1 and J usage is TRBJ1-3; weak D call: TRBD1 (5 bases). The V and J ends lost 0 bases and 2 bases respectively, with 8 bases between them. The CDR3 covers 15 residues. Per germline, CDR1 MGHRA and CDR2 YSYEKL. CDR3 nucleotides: TGCGCCAGCAGCCAAGATACGGGGGCTGGAAACACCATATATTTT. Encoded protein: CASSQDTGAGNTIYF.

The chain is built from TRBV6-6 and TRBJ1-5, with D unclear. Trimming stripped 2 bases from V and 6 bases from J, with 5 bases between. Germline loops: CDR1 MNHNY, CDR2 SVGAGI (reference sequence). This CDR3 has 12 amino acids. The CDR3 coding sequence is TGTGCCAGCAGTTACGGCGGTCAGCCCCAGCATTTT. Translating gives CASSYGGQPQHF.

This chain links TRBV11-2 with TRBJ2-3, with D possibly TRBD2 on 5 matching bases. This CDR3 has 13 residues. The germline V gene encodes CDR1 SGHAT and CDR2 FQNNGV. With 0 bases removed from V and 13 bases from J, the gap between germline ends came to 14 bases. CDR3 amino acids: CASSLEAGLSKYF. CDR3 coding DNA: TGTGCCAGCAGCTTAGAAGCAGGACTGAGCAAGTATTTT.

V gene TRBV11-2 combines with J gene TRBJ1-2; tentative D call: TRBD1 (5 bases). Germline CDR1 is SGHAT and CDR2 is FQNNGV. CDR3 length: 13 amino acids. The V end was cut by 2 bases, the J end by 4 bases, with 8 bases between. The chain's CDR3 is CASSLQGTYGYTF. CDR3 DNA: TGTGCCAGCAGCTTACAGGGAACCTATGGCTACACCTTC.

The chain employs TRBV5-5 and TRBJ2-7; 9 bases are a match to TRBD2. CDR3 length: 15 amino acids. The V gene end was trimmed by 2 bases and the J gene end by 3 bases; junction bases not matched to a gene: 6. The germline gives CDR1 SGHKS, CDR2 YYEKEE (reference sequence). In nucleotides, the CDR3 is TGTGCCAGCAGCTTAATAGCGGGAGCCAGCTACGAGCAGTACTTC. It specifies CASSLIAGASYEQYF.

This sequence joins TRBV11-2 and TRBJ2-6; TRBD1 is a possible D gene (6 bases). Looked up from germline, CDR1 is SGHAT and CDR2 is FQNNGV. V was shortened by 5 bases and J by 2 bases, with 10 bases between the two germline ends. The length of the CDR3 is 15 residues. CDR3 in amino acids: CASSPRQAGANVLTF. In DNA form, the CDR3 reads TGTGCCAGCAGCCCAAGACAGGCTGGGGCCAACGTCCTGACTTTC.

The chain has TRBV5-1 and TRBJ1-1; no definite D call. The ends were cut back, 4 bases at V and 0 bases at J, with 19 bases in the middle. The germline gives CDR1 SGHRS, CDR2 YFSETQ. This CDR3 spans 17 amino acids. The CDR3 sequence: CASSPANPVSMNTEAFF. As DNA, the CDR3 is TGCGCCAGCAGCCCCGCCAATCCAGTGTCCATGAACACTGAAGCTTTCTTT.

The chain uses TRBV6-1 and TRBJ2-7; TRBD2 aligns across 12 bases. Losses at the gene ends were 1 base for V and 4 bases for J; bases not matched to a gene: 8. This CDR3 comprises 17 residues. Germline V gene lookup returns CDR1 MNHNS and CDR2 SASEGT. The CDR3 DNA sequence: TGTGCCAGCAGTGAAGGATCAGGACTAGCGGGATTTTACGAGCAGTACTTC. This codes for CASSEGSGLAGFYEQYF.

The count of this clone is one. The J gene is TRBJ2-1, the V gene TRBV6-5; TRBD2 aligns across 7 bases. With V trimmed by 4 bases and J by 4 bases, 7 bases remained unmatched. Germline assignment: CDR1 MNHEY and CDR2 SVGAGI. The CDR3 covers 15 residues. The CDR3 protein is CASSSTWGGYNEQFF. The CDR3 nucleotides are TGTGCCAGCAGTTCGACCTGGGGGGGATACAATGAGCAGTTCTTC.

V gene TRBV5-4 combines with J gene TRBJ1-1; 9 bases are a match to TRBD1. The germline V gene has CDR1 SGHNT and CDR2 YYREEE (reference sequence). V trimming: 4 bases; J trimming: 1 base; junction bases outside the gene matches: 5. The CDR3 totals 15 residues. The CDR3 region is CASSPRDRENTEAFF. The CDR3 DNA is TGTGCCAGCAGCCCCCGGGACAGGGAGAACACTGAAGCTTTCTTT. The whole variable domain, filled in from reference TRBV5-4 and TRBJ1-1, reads ETGVTQSPTHLIKTRGQQVTLRCSSQSGHNTVSWYQQALGQGPQFIFQYYREEENGRGNFPPRFSGLQFPNYSSELNVNALELDDSALYLCASSPRDRENTEAFFGQGTRLTVV.

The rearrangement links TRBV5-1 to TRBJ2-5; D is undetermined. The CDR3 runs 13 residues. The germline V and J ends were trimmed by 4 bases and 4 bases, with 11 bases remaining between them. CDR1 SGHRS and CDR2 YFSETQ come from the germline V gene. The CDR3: CASSRRQTETQYF. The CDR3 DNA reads TGCGCCAGCAGCAGGCGGCAGACAGAGACCCAGTACTTC.

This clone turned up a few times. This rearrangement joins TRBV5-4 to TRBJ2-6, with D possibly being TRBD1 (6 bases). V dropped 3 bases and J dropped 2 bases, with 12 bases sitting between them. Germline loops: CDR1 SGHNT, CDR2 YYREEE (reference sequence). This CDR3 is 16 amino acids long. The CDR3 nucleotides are TGTGCCAGCAGCTCTCGGACAGCGACTGGGGCCAACGTCCTGACTTTC. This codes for CASSSRTATGANVLTF.

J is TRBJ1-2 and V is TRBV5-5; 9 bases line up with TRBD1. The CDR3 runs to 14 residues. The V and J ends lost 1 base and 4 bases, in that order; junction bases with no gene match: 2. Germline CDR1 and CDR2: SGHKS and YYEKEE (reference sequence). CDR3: CASSLSTGGYGYTF. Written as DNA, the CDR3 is TGTGCCAGCAGCTTGTCGACAGGGGGCTATGGCTACACCTTC.